This record concerns one T cell receptor (beta chain) sequence. Its target is not known. Collection of roughly 10 milliliters of peripheral blood was performed for each donor. This entry belongs to a study of blood T cells in healthy people across ages. General study results and limits: Diversity of TCR beta per million T cells declined in a roughly linear way with age.

It was with a sample-barcoded 5' primer and a J-beta primer mix that a second PCR of roughly 7 to 12 cycles was run. Via MiXCR, TCRdb re-called the 5' RACE reads, giving one row per CDR3 protein. The sample includes roughly 1.7 million distinct CDR3 sequences, 30% to 40% seen only once; the top ten take about 11%. The germline gives CDR1 ENHRY, CDR2 SYGVKD. V was cut by 8 bases and J by 6 bases, with 13 bases left in between. CDR3 size: 12 residues. The sample comprised blood. The TCR was taken from a young woman in good health. J is TRBJ1-2 and V is TRBV10-3; D ambiguous. The CDR3 loop is CAILGPSHGYTF. The CDR3 DNA sequence: TGTGCCATCCTTGGGCCCTCCCATGGCTACACCTTC.